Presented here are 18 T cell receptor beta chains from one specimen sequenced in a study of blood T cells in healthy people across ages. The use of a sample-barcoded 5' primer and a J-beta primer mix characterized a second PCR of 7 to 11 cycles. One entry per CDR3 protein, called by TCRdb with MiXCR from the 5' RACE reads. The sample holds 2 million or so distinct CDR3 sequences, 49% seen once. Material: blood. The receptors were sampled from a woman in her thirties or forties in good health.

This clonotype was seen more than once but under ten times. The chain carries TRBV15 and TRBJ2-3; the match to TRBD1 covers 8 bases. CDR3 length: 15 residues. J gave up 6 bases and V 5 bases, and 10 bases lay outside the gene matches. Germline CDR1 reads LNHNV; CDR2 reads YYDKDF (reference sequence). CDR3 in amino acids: CATSYGQGPRDTQYF. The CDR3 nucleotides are TGTGCCACCAGCTACGGACAGGGCCCCCGCGATACGCAGTATTTT.

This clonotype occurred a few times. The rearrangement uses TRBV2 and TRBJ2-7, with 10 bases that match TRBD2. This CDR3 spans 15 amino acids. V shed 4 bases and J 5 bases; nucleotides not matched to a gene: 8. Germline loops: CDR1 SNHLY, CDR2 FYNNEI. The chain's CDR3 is CASSAERGGYNEQYF. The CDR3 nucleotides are TGTGCCAGCAGTGCCGAGCGGGGGGGATATAACGAGCAGTACTTC.

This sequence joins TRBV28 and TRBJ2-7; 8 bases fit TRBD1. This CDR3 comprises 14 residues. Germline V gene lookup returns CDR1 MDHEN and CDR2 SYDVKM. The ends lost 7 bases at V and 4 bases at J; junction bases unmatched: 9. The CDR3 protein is CASITTGGIYEQYF. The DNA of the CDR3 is TGTGCCAGCATCACTACAGGGGGAATATACGAGCAGTACTTC.

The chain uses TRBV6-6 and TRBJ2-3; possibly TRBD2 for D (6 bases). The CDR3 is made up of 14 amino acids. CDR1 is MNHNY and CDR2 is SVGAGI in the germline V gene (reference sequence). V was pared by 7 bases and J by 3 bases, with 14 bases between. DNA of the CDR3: TGTGCCAGCATAAGTGGGGGGAAAACAGATACGCAGTATTTT. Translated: CASISGGKTDTQYF.

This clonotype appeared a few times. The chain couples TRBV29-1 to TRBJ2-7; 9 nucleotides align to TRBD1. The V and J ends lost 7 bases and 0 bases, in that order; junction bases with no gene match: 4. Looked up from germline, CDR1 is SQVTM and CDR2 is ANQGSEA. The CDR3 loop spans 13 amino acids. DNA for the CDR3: TGCAGCGGTGGACAGGGGAGCTCCTACGAGCAGTACTTC. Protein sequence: CSGGQGSSYEQYF.

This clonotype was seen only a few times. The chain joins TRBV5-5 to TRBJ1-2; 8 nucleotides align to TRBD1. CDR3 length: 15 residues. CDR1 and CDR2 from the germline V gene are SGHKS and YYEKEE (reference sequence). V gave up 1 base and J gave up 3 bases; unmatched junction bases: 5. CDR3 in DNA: TGTGCCAGCAGCTTGAGGGAGGACAGGGACTATGGCTACACCTTC. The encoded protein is CASSLREDRDYGYTF.

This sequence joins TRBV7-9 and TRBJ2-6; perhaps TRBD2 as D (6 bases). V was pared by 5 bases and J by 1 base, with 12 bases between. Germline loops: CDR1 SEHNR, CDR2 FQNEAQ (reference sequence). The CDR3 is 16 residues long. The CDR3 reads CASSPRRGSGANVLTF. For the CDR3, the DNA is TGTGCCAGCAGCCCACGTCGGGGGTCTGGGGCCAACGTCCTGACTTTC.

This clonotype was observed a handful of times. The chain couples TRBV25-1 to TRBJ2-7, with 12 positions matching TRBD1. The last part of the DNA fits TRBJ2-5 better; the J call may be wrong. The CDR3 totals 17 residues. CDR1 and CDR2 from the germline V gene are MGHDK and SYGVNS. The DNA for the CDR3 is TGTGCCAGCAGTGAGGGGACAGGGGGCATAATTCGAGAGACCCAGTACTTC. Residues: CASSEGTGGIIRETQYF.

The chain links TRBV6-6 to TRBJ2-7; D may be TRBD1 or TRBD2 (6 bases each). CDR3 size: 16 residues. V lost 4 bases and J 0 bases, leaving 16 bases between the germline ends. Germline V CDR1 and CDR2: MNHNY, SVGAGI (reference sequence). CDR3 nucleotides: TGTGCCAGCAGTTTTAATCGAGGGGGGAGCTCCTACGAGCAGTACTTC. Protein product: CASSFNRGGSSYEQYF.

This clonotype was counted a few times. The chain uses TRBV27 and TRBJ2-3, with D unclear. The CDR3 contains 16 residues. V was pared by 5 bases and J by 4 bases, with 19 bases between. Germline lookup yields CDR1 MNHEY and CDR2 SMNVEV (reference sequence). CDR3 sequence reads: CASSGVRRVVADTQYF. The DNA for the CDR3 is TGTGCCAGCAGTGGCGTCCGGCGTGTAGTAGCAGATACGCAGTATTTT.

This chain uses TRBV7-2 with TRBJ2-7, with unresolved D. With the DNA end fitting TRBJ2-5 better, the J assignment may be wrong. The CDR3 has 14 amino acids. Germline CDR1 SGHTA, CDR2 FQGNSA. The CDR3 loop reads CASSVHETEETQYF. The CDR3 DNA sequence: TGTGCCAGCAGCGTACATGAAACGGAGGAGACCCAGTACTTC.

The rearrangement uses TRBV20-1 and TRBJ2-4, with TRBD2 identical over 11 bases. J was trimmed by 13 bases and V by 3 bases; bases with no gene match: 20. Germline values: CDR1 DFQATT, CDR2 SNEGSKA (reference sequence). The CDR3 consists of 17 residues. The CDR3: CSARLAGGLKSSYKQYF. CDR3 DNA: TGCAGTGCTAGGCTAGCGGGGGGCCTGAAGAGCTCCTACAAGCAGTACTTC.

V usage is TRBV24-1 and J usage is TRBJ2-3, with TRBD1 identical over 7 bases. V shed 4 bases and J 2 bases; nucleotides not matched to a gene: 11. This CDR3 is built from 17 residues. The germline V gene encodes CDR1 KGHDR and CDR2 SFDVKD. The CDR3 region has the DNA TGTGCCACCAGTGACGTCCTGACAGGGAGCCCCACAGATACGCAGTATTTT. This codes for CATSDVLTGSPTDTQYF.

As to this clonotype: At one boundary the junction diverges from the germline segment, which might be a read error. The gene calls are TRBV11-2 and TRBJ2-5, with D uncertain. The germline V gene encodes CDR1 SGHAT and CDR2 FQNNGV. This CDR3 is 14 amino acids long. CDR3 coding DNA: TGTGCCAGCGGCTTAGTCCCCTTGGGGGAGACCCAGTACTTC. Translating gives CASGLVPLGETQYF.

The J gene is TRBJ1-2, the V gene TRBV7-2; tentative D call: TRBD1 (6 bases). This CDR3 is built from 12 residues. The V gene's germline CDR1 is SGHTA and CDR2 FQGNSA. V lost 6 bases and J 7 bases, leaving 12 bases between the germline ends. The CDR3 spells CASREGGPGYTF. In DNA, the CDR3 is TGTGCCAGCAGAGAGGGGGGACCTGGCTACACCTTC.

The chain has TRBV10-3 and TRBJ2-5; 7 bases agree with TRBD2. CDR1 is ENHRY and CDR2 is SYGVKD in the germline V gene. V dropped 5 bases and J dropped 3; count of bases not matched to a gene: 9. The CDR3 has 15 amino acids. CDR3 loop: CAISLTLGGEETQYF. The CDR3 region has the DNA TGTGCCATCAGTTTGACTCTTGGGGGGGAAGAGACCCAGTACTTC.

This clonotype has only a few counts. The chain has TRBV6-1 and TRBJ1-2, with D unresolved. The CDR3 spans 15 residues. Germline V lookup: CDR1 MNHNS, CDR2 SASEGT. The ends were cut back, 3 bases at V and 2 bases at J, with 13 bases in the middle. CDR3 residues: CASSDTHTVNYGYTF. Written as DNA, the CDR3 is TGTGCCAGCAGTGATACACACACTGTGAACTATGGCTACACCTTC.

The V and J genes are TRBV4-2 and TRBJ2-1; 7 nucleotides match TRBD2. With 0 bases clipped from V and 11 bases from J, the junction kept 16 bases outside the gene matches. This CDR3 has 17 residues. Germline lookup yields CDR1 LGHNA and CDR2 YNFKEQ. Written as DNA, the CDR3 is TGTGCCAGCAGCCAAGATATAGGGGCGGGGGAGCCAAGGAAGCAGTTCTTC. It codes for CASSQDIGAGEPRKQFF.